The source of this TCR beta chain is a study of blood T cell repertoires in COVID-19. Whole-study context: Collection of acute and convalescent COVID-19 samples took place in the United States, Italy and Spain. In each case, the material was cDNA or gDNA derived from T cells, B-cell-depleted T cells, or PBMCs.

Sequenced by immunoSEQ multiplex PCR; TCRdb stores in-frame clones only, minus some. Among under 200,000 clones listed, 60% to 85% were seen once. Germline CDR1 is GTSNPN and CDR2 is SVGIG (reference sequence). Between the trimmed V and J ends, which lost 5 bases and 3 bases, there was a span of 10 bases. This CDR3 contains 12 residues. The source of this sequence is a woman aged 60-75 years with COVID-19, enrolled during active disease. Sequencing used peripheral blood. This chain links TRBV30 with TRBJ2-5; possible D gene TRBD2, 5 bases. CDR3 sequence reads: CAWEGREETQYF. The CDR3 coding sequence is TGTGCCTGGGAAGGGCGGGAAGAGACCCAGTACTTC.